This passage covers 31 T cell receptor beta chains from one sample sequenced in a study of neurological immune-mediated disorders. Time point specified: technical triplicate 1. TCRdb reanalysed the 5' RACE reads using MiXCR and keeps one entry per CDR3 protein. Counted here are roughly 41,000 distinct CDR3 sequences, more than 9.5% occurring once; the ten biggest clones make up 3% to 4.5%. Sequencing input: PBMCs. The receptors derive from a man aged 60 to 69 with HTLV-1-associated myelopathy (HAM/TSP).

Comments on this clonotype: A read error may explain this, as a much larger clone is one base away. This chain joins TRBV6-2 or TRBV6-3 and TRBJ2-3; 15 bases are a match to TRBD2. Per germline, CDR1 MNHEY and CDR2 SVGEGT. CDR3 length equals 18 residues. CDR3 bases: TGTGCCAGCACCGACGGGACTAGCGGGAGGCCATACACATATACGCAGTATTTT. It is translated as CASTDGTSGRPYTYTQYF.

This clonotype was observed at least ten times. The CDR3 coding sequence is TGTGCCAGCAGGAGGGAACAGGGATCTGGCTACACCTTC. It translates to CASRREQGSGYTF. This sequence joins TRBV7-9 and TRBJ1-2, with a weak D call TRBD1 (6 bases). Per germline, CDR1 SEHNR and CDR2 FQNEAQ (reference sequence). V was shortened by 6 bases and J by 7 bases, with 15 bases between the two germline ends. The CDR3 runs 13 residues.

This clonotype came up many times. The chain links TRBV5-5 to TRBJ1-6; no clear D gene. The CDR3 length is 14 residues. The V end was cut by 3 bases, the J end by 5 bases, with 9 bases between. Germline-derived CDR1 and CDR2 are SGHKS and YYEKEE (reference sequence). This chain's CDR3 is CASSSHTNNSPLHF. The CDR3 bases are TGTGCCAGCAGCTCACATACCAATAATTCACCCCTCCACTTT.

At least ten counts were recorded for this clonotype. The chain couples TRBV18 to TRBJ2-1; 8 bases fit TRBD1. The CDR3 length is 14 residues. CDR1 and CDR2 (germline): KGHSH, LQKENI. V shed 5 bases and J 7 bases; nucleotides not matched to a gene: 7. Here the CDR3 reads CASSGIQGANEQFF. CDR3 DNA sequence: TGTGCCAGCTCAGGGATTCAGGGGGCGAATGAGCAGTTCTTC.

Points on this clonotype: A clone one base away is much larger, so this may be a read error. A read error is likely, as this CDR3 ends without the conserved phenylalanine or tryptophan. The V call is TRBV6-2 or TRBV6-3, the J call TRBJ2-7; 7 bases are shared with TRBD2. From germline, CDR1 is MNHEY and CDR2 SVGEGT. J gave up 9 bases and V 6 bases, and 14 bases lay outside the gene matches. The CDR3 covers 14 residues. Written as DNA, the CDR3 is TGTGCCAGCAGACTGTCCGGGAGGTCTGAGGCGCAGTACCTC. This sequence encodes CASRLSGRSEAQYL.

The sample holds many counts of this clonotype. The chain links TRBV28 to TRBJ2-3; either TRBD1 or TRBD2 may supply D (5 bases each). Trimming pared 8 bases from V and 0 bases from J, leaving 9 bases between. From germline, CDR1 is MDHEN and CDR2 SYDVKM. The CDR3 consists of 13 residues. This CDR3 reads CASSGPSTDTQYF. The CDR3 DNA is TGTGCCAGCTCGGGACCGAGCACAGATACGCAGTATTTT.

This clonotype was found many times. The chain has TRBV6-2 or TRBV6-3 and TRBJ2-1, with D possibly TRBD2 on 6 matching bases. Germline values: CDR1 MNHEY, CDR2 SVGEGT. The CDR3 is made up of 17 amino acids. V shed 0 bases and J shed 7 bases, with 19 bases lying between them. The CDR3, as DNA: TGTGCCAGCAGTTACTCGAAAGAGGGAGGCCCGAGGAATGAGCAGTTCTTC. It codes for CASSYSKEGGPRNEQFF.

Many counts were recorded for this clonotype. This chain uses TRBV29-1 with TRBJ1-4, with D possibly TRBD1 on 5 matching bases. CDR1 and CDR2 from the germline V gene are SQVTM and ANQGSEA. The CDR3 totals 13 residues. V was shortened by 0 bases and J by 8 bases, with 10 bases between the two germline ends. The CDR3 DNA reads TGCAGCGTTGAAGAGGGGGAAAGAGAAAAACTGTTTTTT. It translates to CSVEEGEREKLFF.

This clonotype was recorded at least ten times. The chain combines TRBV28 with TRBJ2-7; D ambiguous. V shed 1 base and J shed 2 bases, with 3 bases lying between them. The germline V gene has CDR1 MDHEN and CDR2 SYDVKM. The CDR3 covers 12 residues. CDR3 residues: CASSLLTYEQYF. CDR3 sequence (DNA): TGTGCCAGCAGTTTATTAACCTACGAGCAGTACTTC.

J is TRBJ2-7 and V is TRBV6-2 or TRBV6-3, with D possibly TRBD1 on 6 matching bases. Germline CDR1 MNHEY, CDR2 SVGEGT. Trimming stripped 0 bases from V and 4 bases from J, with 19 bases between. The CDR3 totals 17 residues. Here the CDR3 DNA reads TGTGCCAGCAGTTACTCGCGAGGACAGTGGACTCCTTACGAGCAGTACTTC. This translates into CASSYSRGQWTPYEQYF.

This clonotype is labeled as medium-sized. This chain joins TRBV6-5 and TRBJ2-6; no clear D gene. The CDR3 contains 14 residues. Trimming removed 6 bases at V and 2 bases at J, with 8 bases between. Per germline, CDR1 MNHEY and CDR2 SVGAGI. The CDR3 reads CASSKRTGANVLTF. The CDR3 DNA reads TGTGCCAGCAGCAAACGTACTGGGGCCAACGTCCTGACTTTC.

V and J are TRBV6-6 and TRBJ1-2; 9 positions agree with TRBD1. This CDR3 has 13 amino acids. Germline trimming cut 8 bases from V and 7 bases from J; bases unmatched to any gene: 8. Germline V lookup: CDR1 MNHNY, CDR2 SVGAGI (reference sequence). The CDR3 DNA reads TGTGCCAGCGCACGCTTGGACAGGGGTGGCTACACCTTC. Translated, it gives CASARLDRGGYTF.

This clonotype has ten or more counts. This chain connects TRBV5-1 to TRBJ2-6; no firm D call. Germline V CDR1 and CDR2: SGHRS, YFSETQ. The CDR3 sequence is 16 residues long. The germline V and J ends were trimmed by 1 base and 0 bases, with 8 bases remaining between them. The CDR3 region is CASSLQVSSGANVLTF. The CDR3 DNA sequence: TGCGCCAGCAGCTTGCAGGTTTCCTCTGGGGCCAACGTCCTGACTTTC. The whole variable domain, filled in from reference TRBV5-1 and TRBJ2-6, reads KAGVTQTPRYLIKTRGQQVTLSCSPISGHRSVSWYQQTPGQGLQFLFEYFSETQRNKGNFPGRFSGRQFSNSRSEMNVSTLELGDSALYLCASSLQVSSGANVLTFGAGSRLTVL.

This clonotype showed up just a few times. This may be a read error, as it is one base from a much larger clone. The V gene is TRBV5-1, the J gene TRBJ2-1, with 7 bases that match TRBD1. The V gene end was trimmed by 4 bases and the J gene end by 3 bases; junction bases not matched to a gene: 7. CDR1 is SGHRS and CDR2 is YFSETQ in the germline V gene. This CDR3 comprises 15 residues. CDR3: CASSTQGSFYNEQFF. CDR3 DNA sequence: TGCGCCAGCAGCACACAGGGGAGCTTCTACAATGAGCAGTTCTTC.

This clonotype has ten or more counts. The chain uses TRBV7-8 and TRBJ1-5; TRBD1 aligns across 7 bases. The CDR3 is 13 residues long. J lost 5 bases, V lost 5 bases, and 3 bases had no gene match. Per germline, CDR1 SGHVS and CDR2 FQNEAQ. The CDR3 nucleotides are TGTGCCAGCAGCGCAACAGGGGATCAGCCCCAGCATTTT. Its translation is CASSATGDQPQHF.

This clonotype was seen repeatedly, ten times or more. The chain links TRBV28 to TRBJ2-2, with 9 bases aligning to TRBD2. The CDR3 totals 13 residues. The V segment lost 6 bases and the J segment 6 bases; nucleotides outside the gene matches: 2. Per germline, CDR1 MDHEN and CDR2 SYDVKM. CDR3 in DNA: TGTGCCAGCAGAGTAGCGGGAGCCGGGGAGCTGTTTTTT. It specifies CASRVAGAGELFF.

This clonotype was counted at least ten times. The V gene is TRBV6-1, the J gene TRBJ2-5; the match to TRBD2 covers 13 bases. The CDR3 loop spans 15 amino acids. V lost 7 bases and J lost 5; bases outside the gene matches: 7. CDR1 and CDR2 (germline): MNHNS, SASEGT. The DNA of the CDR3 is TGTGCCAGCACTTTCGGGACTAGCGGGATGGAGACCCAGTACTTC. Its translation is CASTFGTSGMETQYF.

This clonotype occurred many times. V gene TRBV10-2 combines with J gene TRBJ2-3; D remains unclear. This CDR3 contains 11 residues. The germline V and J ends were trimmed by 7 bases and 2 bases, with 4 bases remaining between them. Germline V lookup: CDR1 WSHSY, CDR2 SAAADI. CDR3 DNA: TGCGCCAGCACCGACACAGATACGCAGTATTTT. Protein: CASTDTDTQYF.

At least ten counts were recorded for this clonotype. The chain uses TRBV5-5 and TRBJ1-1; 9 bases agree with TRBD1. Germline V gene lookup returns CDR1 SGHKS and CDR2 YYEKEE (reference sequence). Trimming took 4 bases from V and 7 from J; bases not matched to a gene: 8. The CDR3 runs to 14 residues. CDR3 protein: CASSRTGGGGEAFF. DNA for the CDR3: TGTGCCAGCAGCCGAACAGGGGGCGGAGGTGAAGCTTTCTTT.

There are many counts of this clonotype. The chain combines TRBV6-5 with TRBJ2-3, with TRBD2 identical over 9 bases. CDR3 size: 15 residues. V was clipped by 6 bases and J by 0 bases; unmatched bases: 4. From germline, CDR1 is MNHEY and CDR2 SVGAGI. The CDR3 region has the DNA TGTGCCAGCAGCCGGACTAGCGCTAGCACAGATACGCAGTATTTT. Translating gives CASSRTSASTDTQYF.

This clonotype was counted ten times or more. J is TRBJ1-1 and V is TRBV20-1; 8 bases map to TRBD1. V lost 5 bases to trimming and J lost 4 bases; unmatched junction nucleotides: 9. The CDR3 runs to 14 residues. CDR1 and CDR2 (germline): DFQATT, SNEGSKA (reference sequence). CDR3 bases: TGCAGTGCTGAGGGACAGGCGGGGAGCACTGAAGCTTTCTTT. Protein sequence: CSAEGQAGSTEAFF.

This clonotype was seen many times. The DNA of the CDR3 is TGTGCCAGCAGCTTTGGCAGACTAGCGTTCGCGAACACCGGGGAGCTGTTTTTT. It translates to CASSFGRLAFANTGELFF. This chain links TRBV7-2 with TRBJ2-2, with 8 nucleotides matching TRBD2. With 3 bases clipped from V and 0 bases from J, the junction kept 9 bases outside the gene matches. Germline V gene data show CDR1 as SGHTA and CDR2 as FQGNSA. The CDR3 is 18 residues long.

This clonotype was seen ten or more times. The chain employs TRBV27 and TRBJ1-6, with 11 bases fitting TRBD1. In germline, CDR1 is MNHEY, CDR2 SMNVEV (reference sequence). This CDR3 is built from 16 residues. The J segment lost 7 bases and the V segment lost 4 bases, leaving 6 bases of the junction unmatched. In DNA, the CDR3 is TGTGCCAGCAGTTCAGGACAGGGGGCATGGAATTCACCCCTCCACTTT. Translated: CASSSGQGAWNSPLHF.

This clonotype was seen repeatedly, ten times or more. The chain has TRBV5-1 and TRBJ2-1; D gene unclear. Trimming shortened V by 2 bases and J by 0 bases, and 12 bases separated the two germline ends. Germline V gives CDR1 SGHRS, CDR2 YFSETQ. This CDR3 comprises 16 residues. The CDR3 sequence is CASSFEGRSSYNEQFF. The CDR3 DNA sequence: TGCGCCAGCAGCTTCGAAGGACGGAGCTCCTACAATGAGCAGTTCTTC.

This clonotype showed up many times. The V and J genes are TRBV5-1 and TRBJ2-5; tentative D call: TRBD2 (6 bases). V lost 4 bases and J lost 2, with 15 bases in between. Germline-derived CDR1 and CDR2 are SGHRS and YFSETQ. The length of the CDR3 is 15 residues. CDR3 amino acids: CASSTTGGLQETQYF. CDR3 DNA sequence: TGCGCCAGCAGCACGACCGGGGGACTGCAAGAGACCCAGTACTTC. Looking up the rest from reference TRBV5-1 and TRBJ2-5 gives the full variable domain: KAGVTQTPRYLIKTRGQQVTLSCSPISGHRSVSWYQQTPGQGLQFLFEYFSETQRNKGNFPGRFSGRQFSNSRSEMNVSTLELGDSALYLCASSTTGGLQETQYFGPGTRLLVL.

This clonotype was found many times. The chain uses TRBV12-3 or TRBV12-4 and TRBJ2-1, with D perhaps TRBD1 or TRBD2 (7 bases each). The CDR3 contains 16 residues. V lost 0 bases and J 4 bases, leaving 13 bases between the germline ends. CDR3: CASSLARGEGYNEQFF. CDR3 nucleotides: TGTGCCAGCAGTTTAGCCAGGGGGGAGGGATACAATGAGCAGTTCTTC.

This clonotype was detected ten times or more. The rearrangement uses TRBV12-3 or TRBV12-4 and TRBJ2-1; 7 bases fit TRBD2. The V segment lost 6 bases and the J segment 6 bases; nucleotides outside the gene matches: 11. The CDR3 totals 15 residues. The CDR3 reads CASRSSGLTRNEQFF. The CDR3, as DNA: TGTGCCAGCAGGTCTAGCGGCCTGACCCGCAATGAGCAGTTCTTC.

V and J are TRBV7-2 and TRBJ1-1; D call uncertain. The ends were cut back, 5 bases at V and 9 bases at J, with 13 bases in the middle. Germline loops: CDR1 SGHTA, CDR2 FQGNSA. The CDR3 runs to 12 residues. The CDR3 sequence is CASSTAANQAFF. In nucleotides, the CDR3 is TGTGCCAGCAGCACCGCAGCTAACCAAGCTTTCTTT. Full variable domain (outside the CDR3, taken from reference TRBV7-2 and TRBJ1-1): GAGVSQSPSNKVTEKGKDVELRCDPISGHTALYWYRQSLGQGLEFLIYFQGNSAPDKSGLPSDRFSAERTGGSVSTLTIQRTQQEDSAVYLCASSTAANQAFFGQGTRLTVV.

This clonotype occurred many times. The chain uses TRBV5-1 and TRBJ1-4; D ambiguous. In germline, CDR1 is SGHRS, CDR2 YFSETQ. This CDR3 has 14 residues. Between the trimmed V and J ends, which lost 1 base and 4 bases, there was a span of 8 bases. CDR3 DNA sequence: TGCGCCAGCAGCTTGTCGGGGATTAATGAAAAACTGTTTTTT. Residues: CASSLSGINEKLFF.

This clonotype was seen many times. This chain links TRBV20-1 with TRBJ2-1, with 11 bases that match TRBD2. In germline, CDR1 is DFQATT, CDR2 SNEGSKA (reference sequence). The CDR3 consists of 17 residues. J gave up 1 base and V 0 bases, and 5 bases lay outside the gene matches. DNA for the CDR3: TGCAGTGCTAGAGATCCTTCTAGCGGGAGGTCCTACAATGAGCAGTTCTTC. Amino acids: CSARDPSSGRSYNEQFF.

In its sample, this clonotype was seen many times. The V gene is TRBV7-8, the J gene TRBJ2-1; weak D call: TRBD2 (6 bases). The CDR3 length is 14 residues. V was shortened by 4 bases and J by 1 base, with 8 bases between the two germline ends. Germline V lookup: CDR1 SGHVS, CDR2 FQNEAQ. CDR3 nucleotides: TGTGCCAGCAGCTCGGAGGGGTCCTACAATGAGCAGTTCTTC. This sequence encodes CASSSEGSYNEQFF.